This T cell receptor beta chain emerged from a study of identical twins. This CDR3 is built from 15 residues. V was shortened by 6 bases and J by 7 bases, with 21 bases between the two germline ends. TCRdb ran MiXCR on the 5' RACE reads and lists one entry per CDR3 protein. The data contain 700,000 to 950,000 distinct CDR3 sequences, about 12% of them singletons. These data were also reused for a study on yellow fever vaccine responses in identical twins.

The sequence derives from a young woman in good health. This sequence joins TRBV12-3 or TRBV12-4 and TRBJ1-2; D possibly corresponds to TRBD1 (5 bases). Specimen: PBMCs. CDR3 DNA sequence: TGTGCCAGCAGCCCAGACAGAATCATTAATGGTGGCTACACCTTC. It is translated as CASSPDRIINGGYTF.